This T cell receptor (beta chain) was found in a study of T cells expressing NK-cell markers. On the study more broadly: Repertoire data for TCR beta were derived from sorted T cells (CD3+CD56+NKG2C+, CD3+CD56+NKG2C- and CD3+CD56-NKG2C+).

5'RACE template switching with UMIs generated TCR beta cDNA. After re-calling the 5' RACE reads, TCRdb lists one entry per CDR3 protein, DNA absent. The table lists 150,000 to 180,000 distinct CDR3 sequences. Worth noting for this clonotype: The antigen is unknown.

Overall study findings and caveats: CD8+ T cells in over 5 donors included dominant NKG2C+ clonotypes at 1.0-7.0%. It is unclear if expanded NKG2C-expressing clones target HCMV antigens.

The CDR3 length is 13 residues. The chain links TRBV12-3 or TRBV12-4 to TRBJ2-2; the TRBD2 assignment by TCRdb is unverifiable without DNA. Sequencing was performed on blood T cells: a sorted CD56 or NKG2C T cell subset, CD4+ or CD8+ T cells, or bulk PBMC T cells (not recorded which). This clonotype was obtained from a woman in her forties or fifties in good health. The CDR3 loop is CASSFGSPGELFF.